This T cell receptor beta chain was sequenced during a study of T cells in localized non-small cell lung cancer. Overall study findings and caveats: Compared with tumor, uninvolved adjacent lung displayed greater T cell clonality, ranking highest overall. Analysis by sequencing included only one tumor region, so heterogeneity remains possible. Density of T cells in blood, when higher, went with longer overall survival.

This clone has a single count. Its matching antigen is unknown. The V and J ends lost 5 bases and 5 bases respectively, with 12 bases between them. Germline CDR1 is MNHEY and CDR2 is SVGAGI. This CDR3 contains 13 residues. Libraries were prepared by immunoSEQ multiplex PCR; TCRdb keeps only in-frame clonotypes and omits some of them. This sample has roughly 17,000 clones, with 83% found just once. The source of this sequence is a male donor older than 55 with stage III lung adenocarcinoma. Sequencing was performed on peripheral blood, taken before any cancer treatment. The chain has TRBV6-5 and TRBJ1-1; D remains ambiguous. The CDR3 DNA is TGTGCCAGCAGTCTCGGTGGAGGTACTGAAGCTTTCTTT. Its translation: CASSLGGGTEAFF.